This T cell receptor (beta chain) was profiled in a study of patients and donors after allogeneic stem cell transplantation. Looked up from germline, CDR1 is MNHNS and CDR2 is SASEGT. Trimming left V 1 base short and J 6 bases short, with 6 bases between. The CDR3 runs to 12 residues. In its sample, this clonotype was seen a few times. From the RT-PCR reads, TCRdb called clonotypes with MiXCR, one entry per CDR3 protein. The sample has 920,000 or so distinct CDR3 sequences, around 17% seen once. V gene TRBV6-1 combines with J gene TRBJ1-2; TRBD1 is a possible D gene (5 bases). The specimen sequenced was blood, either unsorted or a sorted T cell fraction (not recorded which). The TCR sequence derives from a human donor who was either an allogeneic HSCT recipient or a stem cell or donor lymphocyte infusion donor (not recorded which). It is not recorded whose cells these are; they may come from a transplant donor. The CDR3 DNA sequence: TGTGCCAGCAGTGAAGGGACACATGGCTACACCTTC. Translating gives CASSEGTHGYTF.